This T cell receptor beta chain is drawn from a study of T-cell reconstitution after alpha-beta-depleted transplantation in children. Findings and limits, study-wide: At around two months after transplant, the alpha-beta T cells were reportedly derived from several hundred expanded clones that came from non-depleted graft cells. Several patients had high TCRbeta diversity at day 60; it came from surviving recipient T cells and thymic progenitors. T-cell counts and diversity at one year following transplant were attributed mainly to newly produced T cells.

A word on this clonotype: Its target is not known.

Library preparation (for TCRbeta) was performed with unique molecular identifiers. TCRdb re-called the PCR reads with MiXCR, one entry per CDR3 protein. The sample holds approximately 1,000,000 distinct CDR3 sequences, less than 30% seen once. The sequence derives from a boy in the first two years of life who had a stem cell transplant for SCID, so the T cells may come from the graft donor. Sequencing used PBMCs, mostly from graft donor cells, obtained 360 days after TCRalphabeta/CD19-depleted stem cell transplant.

This chain's CDR3 is CASSLEASGAYEQYF. The CDR3 bases are TGCGCCAGCAGCTTGGAAGCTAGCGGGGCCTACGAGCAGTACTTC. The chain is built from TRBV5-1 and TRBJ2-7; the match to TRBD2 covers 9 bases. The length of the CDR3 is 15 residues. Trimming cost V 0 bases and J 2 bases; bases outside gene matches: 3. Germline V gene sequence: CDR1 SGHRS, CDR2 YFSETQ.